This T cell receptor (beta chain) derives from a study of blood T cell repertoires in COVID-19 (TCRdb year 2020). About the study as a whole: Samples from collaborators originated in the United States, Italy and Spain and spanned both the acute and convalescent phases of COVID-19. Nearly every sample came with metadata listing a de-identified subject ID, COVID-19 status, age in years and sex. The dataset comprised deeply sampled blood TCRbeta repertoires from subjects exposed to, actively infected with, or recovered from COVID-19. Where HLA class I and class II types were available, the types were taken from metadata supplied by the sample provider, not from assay-based typing. The repertoires were made available in a free public database intended to serve as a resource for research on the immune response to SARS-CoV-2. Samples were obtained from the ongoing ImmuneRACE study (first 160 participants) and from some 1,300 subjects provided by 6 global collaborators. The material from the prospective study consisted of cDNA or gDNA derived from T cells, B-cell-depleted T cells, or PBMCs.

Broader findings and caveats from the paper: The quantity of clinical and demographic metadata differed by source and by participant and was supplied without curation.

The CDR3 starts with the cysteine, ends with the phenylalanine, and has 14 residues. Only the CDR3 DNA is retained, 42 bases long and in frame from the first base. The germline V gene specifies MNHEY as CDR1 and SVGEGT as CDR2. V is cut by 2 bases and J by 0 bases, and the space between the germline ends is 7 bases. A remark on this clone: The antigen it recognizes is unknown. It has no much larger one-base neighbor in the sample; base qualities were not kept.

Collaborating institutions collected whole blood in K2EDTA tubes following their own protocols. For TCRbeta analysis, collaborators shipped samples as frozen whole blood, isolated PBMCs, or DNA extracted from either of those sample types. TCRbeta CDR3 regions were amplified from genomic DNA by means of the immunoSEQ Assay, a bias-controlled multiplex PCR. As for how the authors treated the data: The number of nucleated cells in each sample was estimated by amplification of reference gene primers within the assay. Sequence reads were collapsed and filtered to measure the absolute abundance of every unique TCRbeta CDR3 rearrangement. Productive Simpson clonality was computed per sample as the square root of Simpson's diversity index over productive rearrangements. The clones in this table, taken by TCRdb from immuneACCESS, are in-frame only. Not every clone is retained; where verified, under half of the shortfall comes from an unresolved V gene, and the cause of the rest is unknown. The DNA gave D and trimming, while V, J and clone size come from that table. The sample includes roughly 230,000 clones, with around 90% observed a single time. 0.7% of the sample belongs to the ten largest clones.

Rearrangement joined TRBV6-2 or TRBV6-3 to TRBJ1-1; no D gene can be assigned with confidence. The sample comprised peripheral blood. The sequence derives from a human donor in a cohort sampled during active COVID-19. The CDR3 sequence is CASSYPRVNTEAFF. The DNA sequence is as follows: TGTGCCAGCAGTTACCCGCGGGTGAACACTGAAGCTTTCTTT.